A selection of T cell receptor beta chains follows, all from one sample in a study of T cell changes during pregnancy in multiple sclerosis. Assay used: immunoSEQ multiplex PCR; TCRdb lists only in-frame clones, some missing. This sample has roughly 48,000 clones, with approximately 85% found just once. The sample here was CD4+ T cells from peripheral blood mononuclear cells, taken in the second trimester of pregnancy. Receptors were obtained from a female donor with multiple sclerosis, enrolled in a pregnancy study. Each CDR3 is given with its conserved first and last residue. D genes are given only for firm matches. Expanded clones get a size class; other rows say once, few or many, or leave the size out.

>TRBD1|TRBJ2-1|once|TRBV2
TGTGCCAGCAGCCGGGACAGCAACAATGAGCAGTTCTTC
CASSRDSNNEQFF
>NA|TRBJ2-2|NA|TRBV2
TGTGCCGGCAGAGAAGACGGGGCCGGGGAGCTGTTTTTT
CAGREDGAGELFF
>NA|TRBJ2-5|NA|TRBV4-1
TGCGCCAGCAGCCCCGGGGACAACCGGGTGGAGACCCAGTACTTC
CASSPGDNRVETQYF
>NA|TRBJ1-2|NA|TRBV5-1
TGCGCCAGCAGCTTGGGGGGGGACTATGGCTACACCTTC
CASSLGGDYGYTF
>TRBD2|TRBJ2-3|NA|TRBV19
TGTGCCAGTAGTGGGACTAGCGGGACGGTAGATACGCAGTATTTT
CASSGTSGTVDTQYF
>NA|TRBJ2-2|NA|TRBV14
TGTGCCAGCAGCCCCGACAGGACTTCTGACACCGGGGAGCTGTTTTTT
CASSPDRTSDTGELFF
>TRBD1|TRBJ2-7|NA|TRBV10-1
TGCGCCAGCAGTGAAAACCGGGACAGGGGGACCTACGAGCAGTACTTC
CASSENRDRGTYEQYF
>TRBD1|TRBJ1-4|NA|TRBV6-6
TGTGCCAGCAGGACAGGGGCGCAGGAAAAACTGTTTTTT
CASRTGAQEKLFF
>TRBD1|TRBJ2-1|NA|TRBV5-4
TGTGCCAGCAGCCGTGGACAGGGGGGGGACAATGAGCAGTTCTTC
CASSRGQGGDNEQFF
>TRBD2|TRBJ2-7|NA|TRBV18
TGTGCCAGCTCACCTCCGGGACTAGCGGTCTACGAGCAGTACTTC
CASSPPGLAVYEQYF
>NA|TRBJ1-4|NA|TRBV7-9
TGTGCCAGCAGCCCGCGCGGGGCAAATGAAAAACTGTTTTTT
CASSPRGANEKLFF
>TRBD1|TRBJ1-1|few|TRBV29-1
TGCAGCGTGAGGACAGGAGCGAACACTGAAGCTTTCTTT
CSVRTGANTEAFF
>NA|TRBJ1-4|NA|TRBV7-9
TGTGCCAGCAGCCCGGGGGCAACTAATGAAAAACTGTTTTTT
CASSPGATNEKLFF
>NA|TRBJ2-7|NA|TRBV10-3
TGTGCCATCAGCATAGAAATCTACGAGCAGTACTTC
CAISIEIYEQYF
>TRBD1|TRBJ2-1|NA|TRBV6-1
TGTGCCAGCAGGCCGGGACAGGGGGCCTACAATGAGCAGTTCTTC
CASRPGQGAYNEQFF
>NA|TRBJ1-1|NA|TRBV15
TGTGCCACCAGCAGAGCCCCTCGATTCCAGTCTGAAGCTTTCTTT
CATSRAPRFQSEAFF
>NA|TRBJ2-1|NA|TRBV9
TGTGCCAGCAGCGTAGAAGGGAACGGGAGAGGCAATGAGCAGTTCTTC
CASSVEGNGRGNEQFF
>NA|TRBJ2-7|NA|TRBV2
TGTGCCAGCCACGGAGAACCCTACGAGCAGTACTTC
CASHGEPYEQYF
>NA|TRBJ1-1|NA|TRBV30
TGTGCCTGGAGTGCTTTAAGGGGTCGTCTGAATATGATGAACACTGAAGCTTTCTTT
CAWSALRGRLNMMNTEAFF
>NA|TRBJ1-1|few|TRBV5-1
TGCGCCAGCAGCTTGTATGGGGGCATGGACACTGAAGCTTTCTTT
CASSLYGGMDTEAFF
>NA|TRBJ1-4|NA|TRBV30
TGTGCCTGGACTTTACAGGCTAATGAAAAACTGTTTTTT
CAWTLQANEKLFF
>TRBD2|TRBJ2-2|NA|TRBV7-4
TGTGCCAGCAGCCTGCATATAGCGGGAGGACCCTCCGGCGGGGAGCTGTTTTTT
CASSLHIAGGPSGGELFF
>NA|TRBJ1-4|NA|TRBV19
TGTGCCACCTCCCCGGGAGCGGATGAAAAACTGTTTTTT
CATSPGADEKLFF
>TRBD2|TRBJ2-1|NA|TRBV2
TGTGCCAGCACGGCGGGAGGGCCGTTCGATGAGCAGTTCTTC
CASTAGGPFDEQFF
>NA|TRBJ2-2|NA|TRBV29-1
TGCAGCGTTGAAGGGGTTGGAGGACTGAACACCGGGGAGCTGTTTTTT
CSVEGVGGLNTGELFF
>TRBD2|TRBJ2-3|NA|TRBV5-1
TGCGCCAGCAGCTTGGGTTCTAGCGGTAGCACAGATACGCAGTATTTT
CASSLGSSGSTDTQYF
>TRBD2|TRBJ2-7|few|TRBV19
TGTGCCAGTAGTATGGCGGGAGTCGGCGAGCAGTACTTC
CASSMAGVGEQYF
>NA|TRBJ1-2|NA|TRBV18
TGTGCCAGCACAACGAGGGTGGAATCCTTCTATGGCTACACCTTC
CASTTRVESFYGYTF
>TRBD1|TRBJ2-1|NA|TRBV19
TGTGCCAGTACCACAGGGGCCCGCAGCAATGAGCAGTTCTTC
CASTTGARSNEQFF
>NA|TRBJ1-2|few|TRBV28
TGTGCCAGCAGTTTAAGACAGGTTGGTGGCTACACCTTC
CASSLRQVGGYTF
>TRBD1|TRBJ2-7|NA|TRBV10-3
TGTGCCATCAGTGAGGGACAGGGTGTTTACGAGCAGTACTTC
CAISEGQGVYEQYF
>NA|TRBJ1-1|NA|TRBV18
TGTGCCAGCTCACTACGACAGGTACCAAGGACTGAAGCTTTCTTT
CASSLRQVPRTEAFF
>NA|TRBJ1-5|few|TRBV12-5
TGTGCTAGTACAACAGGAGATAGCAATCAGCCCCAGCATTTT
CASTTGDSNQPQHF
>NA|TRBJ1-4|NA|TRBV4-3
TGCGCCAGCAGCCAGGGCCCAAGAGGCGGGGGTGAAAAACTGTTTTTT
CASSQGPRGGGEKLFF
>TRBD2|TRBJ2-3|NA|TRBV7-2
TGTGCCAGCAGCTCCGGACTAGCGGGAAGCACAGATACGCAGTATTTT
CASSSGLAGSTDTQYF
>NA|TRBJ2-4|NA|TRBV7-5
TGTGCCAGAAGATACAGCGGTGGAAAGGACATTCAGTACTTC
CARRYSGGKDIQYF
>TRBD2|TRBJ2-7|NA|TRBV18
TGTGCCAGCTCGCCTTCCCTAGCGGGAGTGGGGCACGAGCAGTACTTC
CASSPSLAGVGHEQYF
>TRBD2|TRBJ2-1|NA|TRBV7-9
TGTGCCAGCAGCTTAGGAGGGACTAGCGGGCCTCCCTACAATGAGCAGTTCTTC
CASSLGGTSGPPYNEQFF
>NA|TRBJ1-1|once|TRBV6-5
TGTGCCAGCAGTAGTGGGGACTTGAACACTGAAGCTTTCTTT
CASSSGDLNTEAFF
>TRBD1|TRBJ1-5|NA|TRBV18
TGTGCCAGCCGGACAGGGACGAATCAGCCCCAGCATTTT
CASRTGTNQPQHF
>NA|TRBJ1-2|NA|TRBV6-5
TGTGCCAGTGGGGCCACAGCCACTAACTATGGCTACACCTTC
CASGATATNYGYTF
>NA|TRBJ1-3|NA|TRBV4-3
TGCGCCAGCAGCCAAGGGTTGAAGGGGTCGGGAAACACCATATATTTT
CASSQGLKGSGNTIYF
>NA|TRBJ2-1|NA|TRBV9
TGTGCCAGCAGCGTTCAGGTGGGAGATGAGCAGTTCTTC
CASSVQVGDEQFF
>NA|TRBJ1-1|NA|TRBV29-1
TGCAGCGTGGGAGCAACTGAAGCTTTCTTT
CSVGATEAFF
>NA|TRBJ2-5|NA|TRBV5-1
TGCGCCAGCAGCTTGGCCGGGACTCAAGAGACCCAGTACTTC
CASSLAGTQETQYF
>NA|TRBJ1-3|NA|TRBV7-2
TGTGCCAGCAGCTTATATATGGGAAACACCATATATTTT
CASSLYMGNTIYF
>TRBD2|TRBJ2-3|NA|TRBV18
TGTGCCAGCTCACCACCTACAGCGGGAGTTGCAGATACGCAGTATTTT
CASSPPTAGVADTQYF
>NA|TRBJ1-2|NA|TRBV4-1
TGCGCCAGCAGCCGGGAGCCATCCTCGTATGGCTACACCTTC
CASSREPSSYGYTF
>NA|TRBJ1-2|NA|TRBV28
TGTGCCAGCAGGGAGGGACTTCAAAATTATGGCTACACCTTC
CASREGLQNYGYTF
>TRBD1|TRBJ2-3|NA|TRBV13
TGTGCCAGCAGTTCGACGACAGGGGGTCCAGATACGCAGTATTTT
CASSSTTGGPDTQYF
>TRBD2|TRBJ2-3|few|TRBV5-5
TGTGCCAGCAGCGGCGCGGGGGGGACAGATACGCAGTATTTT
CASSGAGGTDTQYF
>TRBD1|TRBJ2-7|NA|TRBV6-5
TGTGCCAGCAGTGCCAGACAGGGGGCGCATGACGAGCAGTACTTC
CASSARQGAHDEQYF
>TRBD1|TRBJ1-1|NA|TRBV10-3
TGTGCCATTTCCGGGACAGGCGAAGCTTTCTTT
CAISGTGEAFF
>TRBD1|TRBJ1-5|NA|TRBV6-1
TGTGCCAGCAGTACTGGACAGGTGGATCAGCCCCAGCATTTT
CASSTGQVDQPQHF
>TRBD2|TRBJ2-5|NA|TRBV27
TGTGCCAGCAGTTTCTCTAGCGGGAGCCAAGAGACCCAGTACTTC
CASSFSSGSQETQYF
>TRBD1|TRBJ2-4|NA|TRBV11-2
TGTGCCAGCAGCTTGACAGGGGGGAAAGGCAAAAACATTCAGTACTTC
CASSLTGGKGKNIQYF
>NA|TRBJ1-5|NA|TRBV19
TGTGCCAGTAGTCCAGGGGATGCAGGCAATCAGCCCCAGCATTTT
CASSPGDAGNQPQHF
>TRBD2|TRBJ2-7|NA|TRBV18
TGTGCCAGCTCACGCGGCACTAGCGGGCCCTACGAGCAGTACTTC
CASSRGTSGPYEQYF
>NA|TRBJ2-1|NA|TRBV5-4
TGTGCCAGCAGCCCCAGACCGGGACTGCTTGGAGGCGAGCAGTTCTTC
CASSPRPGLLGGEQFF